This T cell receptor beta chain stems from a study of cytomegalovirus exposure and HLA in healthy donors. With 60 Vbeta and 13 Jbeta primers, the PCR was carried out. Some clones are missing from TCRdb's copy, which holds only in-frame ones; the method was immunoSEQ multiplex PCR. The data show some 94,000 clones, nearly 70% seen once. This CDR3 has 14 amino acids. This clone was seen more than once but under ten times. Its antigen remains unidentified. Overall study findings and caveats: In vitro experiments confirmed that three CMV-associated chains were specific for CMV antigens. Later, an analysis found that common viral pathogens appeared to be linked with several of the most significant clusters.

The V and J genes are TRBV21-1 and TRBJ2-1; TRBD1, the table's D call, lacks a check against the DNA. TRBV21-1 is a recognized pseudogene. The TCR sequence derives from a man aged 50 to 60 in good health and CMV-seronegative. Sequences were obtained from PBMCs. The CDR3 loop reads CASGIRIGGNEQFF. As DNA, the CDR3 is TGTGCCAGCGGGATTCGTATAGGGGGCAATGAGCAGTTCTTC.